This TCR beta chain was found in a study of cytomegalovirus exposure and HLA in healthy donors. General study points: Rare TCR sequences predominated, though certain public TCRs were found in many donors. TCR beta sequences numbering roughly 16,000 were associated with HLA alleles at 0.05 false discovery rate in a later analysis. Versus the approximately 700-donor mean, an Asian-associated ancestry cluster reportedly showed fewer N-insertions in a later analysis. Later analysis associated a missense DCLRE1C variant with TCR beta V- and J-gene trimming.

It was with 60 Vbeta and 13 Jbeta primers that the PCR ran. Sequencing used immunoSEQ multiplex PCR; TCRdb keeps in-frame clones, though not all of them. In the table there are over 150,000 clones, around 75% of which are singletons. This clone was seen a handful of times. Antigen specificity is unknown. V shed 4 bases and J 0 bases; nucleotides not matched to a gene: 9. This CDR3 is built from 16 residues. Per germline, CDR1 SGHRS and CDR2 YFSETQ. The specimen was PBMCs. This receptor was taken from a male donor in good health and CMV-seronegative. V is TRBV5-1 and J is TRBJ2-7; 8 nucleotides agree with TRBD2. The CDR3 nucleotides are TGCGCCAGCAGCACGTCTAGCGGGCCCATCTCCTACGAGCAGTACTTC. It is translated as CASSTSSGPISYEQYF.